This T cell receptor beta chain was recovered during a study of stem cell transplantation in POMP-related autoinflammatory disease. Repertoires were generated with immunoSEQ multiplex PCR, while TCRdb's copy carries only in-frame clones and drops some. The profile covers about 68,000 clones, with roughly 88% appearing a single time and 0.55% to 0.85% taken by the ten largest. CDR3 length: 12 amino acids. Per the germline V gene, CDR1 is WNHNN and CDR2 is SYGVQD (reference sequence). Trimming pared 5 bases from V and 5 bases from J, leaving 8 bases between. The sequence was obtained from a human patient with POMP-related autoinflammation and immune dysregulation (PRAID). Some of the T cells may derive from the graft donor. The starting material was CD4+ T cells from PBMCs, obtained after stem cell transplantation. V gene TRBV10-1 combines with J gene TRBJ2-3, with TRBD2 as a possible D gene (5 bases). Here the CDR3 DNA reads TGCGCCAGCAGTATGGAGGTAGATACGCAGTATTTT. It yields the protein CASSMEVDTQYF.